The entry that follows covers one TCR beta chain sequence. This sample was taken from a study of blood T cell repertoires in COVID-19. Authors' analysis steps: Reference gene primer amplification gave estimated nucleated cell counts. The method was immunoSEQ multiplex PCR; TCRdb's version includes in-frame clones alone and lacks a portion of them. Clone size and V and J calls were adopted from that table, with D and trimming inferred from the DNA. This table holds about 88,000 clones, about 84% found once. CDR3 length: 19 residues. J gave up 3 bases and V 4 bases, and 19 bases lay outside the gene matches. CDR1 SGHRS and CDR2 YFSETQ come from the germline V gene.

The sample consisted of peripheral blood. The rearrangement uses TRBV5-1 and TRBJ2-7; 10 nucleotides align to TRBD1. The sequence derives from a woman between 70 and 85 years old with acute or convalescent COVID-19. CDR3 amino acids: CASSGGSGTGVLFFYEQYV. The DNA of the CDR3 is TGCGCCAGCAGCGGGGGATCTGGGACAGGGGTTTTATTTTTCTACGAGCAGTACGTC.